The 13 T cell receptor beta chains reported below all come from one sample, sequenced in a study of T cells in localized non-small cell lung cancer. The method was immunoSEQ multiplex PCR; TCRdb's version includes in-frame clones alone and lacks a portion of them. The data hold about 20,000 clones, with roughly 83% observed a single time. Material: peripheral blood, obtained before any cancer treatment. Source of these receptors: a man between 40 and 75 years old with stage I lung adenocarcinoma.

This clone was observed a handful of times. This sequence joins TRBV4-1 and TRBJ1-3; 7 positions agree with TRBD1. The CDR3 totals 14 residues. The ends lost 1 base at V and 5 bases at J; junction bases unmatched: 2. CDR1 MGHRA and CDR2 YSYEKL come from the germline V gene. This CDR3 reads CASSQATGRNTIYF. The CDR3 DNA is TGCGCCAGCAGCCAAGCGACAGGGAGAAACACCATATATTTT.

The CDR3 DNA follows: TGTGCCAGCAGCTTAGTAAGGGGGAGCACCGGGGAGCTGTTTTTT. This sequence encodes CASSLVRGSTGELFF. The chain links TRBV7-2 to TRBJ2-2; maybe TRBD1 (6 bases). Germline V lookup: CDR1 SGHTA, CDR2 FQGNSA. With 1 base removed from V and 4 bases from J, the gap between germline ends came to 10 bases. The CDR3 spans 15 residues.

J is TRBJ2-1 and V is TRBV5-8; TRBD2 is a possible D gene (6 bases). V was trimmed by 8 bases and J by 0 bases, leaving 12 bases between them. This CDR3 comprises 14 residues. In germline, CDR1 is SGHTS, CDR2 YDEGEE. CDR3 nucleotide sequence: TGTGCCAGTCGAGCGGGCCACTCCTACAATGAGCAGTTCTTC. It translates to CASRAGHSYNEQFF.

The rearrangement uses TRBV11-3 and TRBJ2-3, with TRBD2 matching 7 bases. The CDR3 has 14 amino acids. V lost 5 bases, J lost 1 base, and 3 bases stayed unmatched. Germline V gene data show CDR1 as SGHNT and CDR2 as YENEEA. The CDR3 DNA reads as TGTGCCAGCAGCAAACGGGAGGGCACAGATACGCAGTATTTT. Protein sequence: CASSKREGTDTQYF.

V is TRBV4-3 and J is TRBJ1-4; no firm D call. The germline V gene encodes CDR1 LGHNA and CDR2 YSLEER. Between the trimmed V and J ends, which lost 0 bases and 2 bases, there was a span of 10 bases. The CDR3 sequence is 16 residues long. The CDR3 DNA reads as TGCGCCAGCAGCCAAGATCCCAGGTCCACTAATGAAAAACTGTTTTTT. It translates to CASSQDPRSTNEKLFF.

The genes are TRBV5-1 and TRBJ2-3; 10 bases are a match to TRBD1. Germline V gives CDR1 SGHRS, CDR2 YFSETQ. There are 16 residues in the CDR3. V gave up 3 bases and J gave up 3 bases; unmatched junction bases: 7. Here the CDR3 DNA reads TGCGCCAGCAGCTCTAGCGCGGACAGGGGGACAGATACGCAGTATTTT. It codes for CASSSSADRGTDTQYF.

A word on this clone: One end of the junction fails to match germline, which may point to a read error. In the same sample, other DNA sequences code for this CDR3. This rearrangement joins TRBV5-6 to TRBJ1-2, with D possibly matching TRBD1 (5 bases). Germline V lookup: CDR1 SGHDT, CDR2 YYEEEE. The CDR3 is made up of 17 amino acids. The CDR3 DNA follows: TGTGCCAGTAGCTTCGGTATGGCAGGGCTCAAAAACTATGGCTACACCTTC. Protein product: CASSFGMAGLKNYGYTF.

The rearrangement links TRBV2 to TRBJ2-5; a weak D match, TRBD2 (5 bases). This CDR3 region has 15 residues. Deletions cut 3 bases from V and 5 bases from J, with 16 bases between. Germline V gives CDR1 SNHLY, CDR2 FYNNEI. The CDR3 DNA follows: TGTGCCAGCAGTGATAGGCGGGTCGGTGGGGAGACCCAGTACTTC. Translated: CASSDRRVGGETQYF.

The CDR3 spells CASSRGVGTQYF. The CDR3 nucleotides are TGTGCCAGCAGCCGCGGGGTGGGCACCCAGTACTTC. The chain links TRBV28 to TRBJ2-5; perhaps TRBD2 as D (6 bases). Germline CDR1 is MDHEN and CDR2 is SYDVKM. V was shortened by 6 bases and J by 8 bases, with 13 bases between the two germline ends. This CDR3 contains 12 residues.

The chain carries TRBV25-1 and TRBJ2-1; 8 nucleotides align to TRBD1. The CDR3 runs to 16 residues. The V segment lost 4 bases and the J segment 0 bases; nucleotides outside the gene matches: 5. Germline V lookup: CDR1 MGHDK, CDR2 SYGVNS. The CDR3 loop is CASSVRDRSSYNEQFF. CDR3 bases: TGTGCCAGCAGTGTTAGGGACAGGAGCTCCTACAATGAGCAGTTCTTC.

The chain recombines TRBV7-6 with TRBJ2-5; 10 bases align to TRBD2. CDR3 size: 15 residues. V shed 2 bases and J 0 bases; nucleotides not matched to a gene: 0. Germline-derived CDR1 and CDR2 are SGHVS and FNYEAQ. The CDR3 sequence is CASSLLAGDQETQYF. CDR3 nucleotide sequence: TGTGCCAGCAGCTTACTAGCGGGAGACCAAGAGACCCAGTACTTC.

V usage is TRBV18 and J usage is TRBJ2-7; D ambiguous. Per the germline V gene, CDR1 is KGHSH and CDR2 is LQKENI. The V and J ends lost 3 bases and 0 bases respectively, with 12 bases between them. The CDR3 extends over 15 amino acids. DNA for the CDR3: TGTGCCAGCTCACCTTCGCCCCGAGGCTCCTACGAGCAGTACTTC. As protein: CASSPSPRGSYEQYF.

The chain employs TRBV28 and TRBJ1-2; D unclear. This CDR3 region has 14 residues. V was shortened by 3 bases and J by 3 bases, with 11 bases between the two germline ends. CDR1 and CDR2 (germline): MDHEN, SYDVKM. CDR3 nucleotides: TGTGCCAGCAGTTTGGGTCGGAGTGACTATGGCTACACCTTC. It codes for CASSLGRSDYGYTF.